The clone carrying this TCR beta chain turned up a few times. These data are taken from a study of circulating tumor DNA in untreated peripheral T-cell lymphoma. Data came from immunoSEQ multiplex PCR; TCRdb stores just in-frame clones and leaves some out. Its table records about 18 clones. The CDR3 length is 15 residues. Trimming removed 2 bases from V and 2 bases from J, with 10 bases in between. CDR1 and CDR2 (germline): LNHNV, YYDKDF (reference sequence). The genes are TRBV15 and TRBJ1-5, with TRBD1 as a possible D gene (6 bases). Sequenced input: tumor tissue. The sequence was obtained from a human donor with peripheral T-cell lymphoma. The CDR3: CATSRRAGGNQPQHF. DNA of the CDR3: TGTGCCACCAGCAGACGGGCAGGGGGCAATCAGCCCCAGCATTTT.